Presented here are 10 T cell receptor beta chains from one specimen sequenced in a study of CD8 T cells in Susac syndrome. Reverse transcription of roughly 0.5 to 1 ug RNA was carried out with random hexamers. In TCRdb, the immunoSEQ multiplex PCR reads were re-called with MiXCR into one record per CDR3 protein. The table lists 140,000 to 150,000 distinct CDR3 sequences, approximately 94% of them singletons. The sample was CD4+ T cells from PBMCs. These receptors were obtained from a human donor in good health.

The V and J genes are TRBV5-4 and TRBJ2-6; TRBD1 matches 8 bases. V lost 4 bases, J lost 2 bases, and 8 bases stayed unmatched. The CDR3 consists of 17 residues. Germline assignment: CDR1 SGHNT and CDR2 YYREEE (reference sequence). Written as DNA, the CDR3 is TGTGCCAGCAGCCCCAGGACAGGGTCAGCTGGGGCCAACGTCCTGACTTTC. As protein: CASSPRTGSAGANVLTF. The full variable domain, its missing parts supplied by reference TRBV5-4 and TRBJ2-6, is ETGVTQSPTHLIKTRGQQVTLRCSSQSGHNTVSWYQQALGQGPQFIFQYYREEENGRGNFPPRFSGLQFPNYSSELNVNALELDDSALYLCASSPRTGSAGANVLTFGAGSRLTVL.

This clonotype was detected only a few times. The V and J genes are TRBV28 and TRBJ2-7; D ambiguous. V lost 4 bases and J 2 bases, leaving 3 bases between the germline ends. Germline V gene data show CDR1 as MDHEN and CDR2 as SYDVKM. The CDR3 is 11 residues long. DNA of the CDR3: TGTGCCAGCAGTTCCACCTACGAGCAGTACTTC. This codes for CASSSTYEQYF. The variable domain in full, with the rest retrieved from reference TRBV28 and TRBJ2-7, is DVKVTQSSRYLVKRTGEKVFLECVQDMDHENMFWYRQDPGLGLRLIYFSYDVKMKEKGDIPEGYSVSREKKERFSLILESASTNQTSMYLCASSSTYEQYFGPGTRLTVT.

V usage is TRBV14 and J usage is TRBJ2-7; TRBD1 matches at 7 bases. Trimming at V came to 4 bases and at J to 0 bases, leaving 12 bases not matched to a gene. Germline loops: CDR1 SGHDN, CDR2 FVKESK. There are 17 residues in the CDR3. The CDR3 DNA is TGTGCCAGCAGCCGTTCAGAACCGGGACAGCCCTCCTACGAGCAGTACTTC. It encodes CASSRSEPGQPSYEQYF.

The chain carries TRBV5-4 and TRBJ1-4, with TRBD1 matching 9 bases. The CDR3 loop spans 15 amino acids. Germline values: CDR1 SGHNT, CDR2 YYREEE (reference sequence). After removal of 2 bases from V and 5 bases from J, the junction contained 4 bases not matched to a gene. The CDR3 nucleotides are TGTGCCAGCAGCTTAGGGACAGGGAACAATGAAAAACTGTTTTTT. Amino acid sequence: CASSLGTGNNEKLFF.

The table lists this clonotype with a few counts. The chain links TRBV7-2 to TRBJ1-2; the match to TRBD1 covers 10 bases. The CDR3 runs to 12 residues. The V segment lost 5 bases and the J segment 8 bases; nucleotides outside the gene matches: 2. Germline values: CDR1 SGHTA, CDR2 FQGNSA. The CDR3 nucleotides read TGTGCCAGCAGCCGGGACAGGGGAGGCTACACCTTC. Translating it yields CASSRDRGGYTF. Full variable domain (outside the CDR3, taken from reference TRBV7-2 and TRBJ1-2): GAGVSQSPSNKVTEKGKDVELRCDPISGHTALYWYRQSLGQGLEFLIYFQGNSAPDKSGLPSDRFSAERTGGSVSTLTIQRTQQEDSAVYLCASSRDRGGYTFGSGTRLTVV.

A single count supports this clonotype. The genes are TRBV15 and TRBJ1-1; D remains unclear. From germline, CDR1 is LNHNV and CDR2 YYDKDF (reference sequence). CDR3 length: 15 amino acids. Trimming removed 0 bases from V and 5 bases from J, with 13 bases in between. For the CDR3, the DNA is TGTGCCACCAGCAGAGATAAGGGAGGGTATACTGAAGCTTTCTTT. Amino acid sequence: CATSRDKGGYTEAFF. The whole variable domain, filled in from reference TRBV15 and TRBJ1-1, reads DAMVIQNPRYQVTQFGKPVTLSCSQTLNHNVMYWYQQKSSQAPKLLFHYYDKDFNNEADTPDNFQSRRPNTSFCFLDIRSPGLGDTAMYLCATSRDKGGYTEAFFGQGTRLTVV.

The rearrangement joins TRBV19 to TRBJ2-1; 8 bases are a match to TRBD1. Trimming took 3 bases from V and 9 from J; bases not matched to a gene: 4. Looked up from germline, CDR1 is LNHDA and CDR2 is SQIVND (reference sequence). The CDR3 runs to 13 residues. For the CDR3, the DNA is TGTGCCAGTAGTATCGACAGGGGTGGTGAGCAGTTCTTC. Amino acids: CASSIDRGGEQFF.

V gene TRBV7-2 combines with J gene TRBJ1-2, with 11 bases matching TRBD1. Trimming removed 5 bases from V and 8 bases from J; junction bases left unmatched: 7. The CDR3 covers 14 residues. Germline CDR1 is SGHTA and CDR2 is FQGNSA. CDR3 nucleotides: TGTGCCAGCAGCCCACGGACAGGGGGCGGAGGCTACACCTTC. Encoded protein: CASSPRTGGGGYTF.

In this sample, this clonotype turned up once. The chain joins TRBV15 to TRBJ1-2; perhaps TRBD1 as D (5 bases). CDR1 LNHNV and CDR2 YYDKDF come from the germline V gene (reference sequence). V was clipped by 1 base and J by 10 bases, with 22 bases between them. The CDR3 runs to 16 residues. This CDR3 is CATSRGWGFGSYLYTF. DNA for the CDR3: TGTGCCACCAGCAGAGGTTGGGGGTTCGGGTCTTACCTCTACACCTTC.

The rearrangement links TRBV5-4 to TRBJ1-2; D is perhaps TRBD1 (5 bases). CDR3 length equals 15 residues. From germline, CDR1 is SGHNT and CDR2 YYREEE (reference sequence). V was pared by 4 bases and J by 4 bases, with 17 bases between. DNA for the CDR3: TGTGCCAGCAGCGCCGCCTGGGGCGGGGGCTATGGCTACACCTTC. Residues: CASSAAWGGGYGYTF.